The 9 T cell receptor beta chains presented below share a single source sample, sequenced in a study of cytomegalovirus exposure and HLA in healthy donors. The PCR was carried out with 60 Vbeta primers and 13 Jbeta primers. Libraries were prepared by immunoSEQ multiplex PCR; TCRdb keeps only in-frame clonotypes and omits some of them. The sample has roughly 100,000 clones; 60% to 85% are singletons. The sample comprised PBMCs. The source is a male donor in good health and CMV-seronegative.

The chain carries TRBV6-5 and TRBJ1-2, with a possible D match to TRBD1 (5 bases). Trimming cost V 2 bases and J 7 bases, with 17 bases left between them. Germline loops: CDR1 MNHEY, CDR2 SVGAGI. The CDR3 extends over 15 amino acids. Written as DNA, the CDR3 is TGTGCCAGCAGTTACGGAGGGGAACTCACCCCTGGCTACACCTTC. Its translation is CASSYGGELTPGYTF.

The V and J genes are TRBV2 and TRBJ1-1; TRBD1 agrees at 7 bases. The CDR3 contains 14 residues. Trimming cost V 5 bases and J 0 bases; bases outside gene matches: 3. Germline CDR1 is SNHLY and CDR2 is FYNNEI. CDR3 in DNA: TGTGCCAGCAGTAAGGGGGCCTTGAACACTGAAGCTTTCTTT. Translated: CASSKGALNTEAFF.

This chain uses TRBV7-9 with TRBJ1-5, with D possibly matching TRBD1 (5 bases). The CDR3 is made up of 17 amino acids. Germline lookup yields CDR1 SEHNR and CDR2 FQNEAQ (reference sequence). Trimming left V 2 bases short and J 5 bases short, with 19 bases between. The CDR3 spells CASSLFSGLRRDQPQHF. DNA of the CDR3: TGTGCCAGCAGCTTATTTTCGGGACTAAGGCGGGATCAGCCCCAGCATTTT.

CDR3 nucleotides: TGTGCCAGCTCCCACCCCCCGGACAGATTGAAGTACAATGAGCAGTTCTTC. As protein: CASSHPPDRLKYNEQFF. The V gene is TRBV11-2, the J gene TRBJ2-1; the D gene is possibly TRBD1 (6 bases). In germline, CDR1 is SGHAT, CDR2 FQNNGV. V lost 8 bases, J lost 4 bases, and 24 bases lay in between. There are 17 residues in the CDR3.

This clone was observed a few times. The rearrangement joins TRBV2 to TRBJ2-7, with a tentative D call TRBD2 (6 bases). CDR1 SNHLY and CDR2 FYNNEI come from the germline V gene. CDR3 length: 14 amino acids. V dropped 7 bases and J dropped 0 bases, with 13 bases sitting between them. The CDR3 loop reads CASIHGGDSYEQYF. For the CDR3, the DNA is TGTGCCAGCATTCACGGCGGGGACTCCTACGAGCAGTACTTC.

The V and J genes are TRBV6-1 and TRBJ2-5; tentatively, D is TRBD2 (7 bases). Matching the DNA end better, TRBJ2-7 makes the J call doubtful. CDR1 and CDR2 from the germline V gene are MNHNS and SASEGT. The length of the CDR3 is 16 residues. The chain's CDR3 is CASSDLGRGAGDEQYF. For the CDR3, the DNA is TGTGCCAGCAGTGATTTGGGTCGGGGGGCCGGGGACGAGCAGTACTTC.

This clone was picked up a small number of times. The V call is TRBV7-9, the J call TRBJ1-5; D gene unclear. The CDR3 covers 14 residues. Deletions cut 2 bases from V and 5 bases from J, with 10 bases between. Germline loops: CDR1 SEHNR, CDR2 FQNEAQ (reference sequence). The CDR3 DNA reads as TGTGCCAGCAGCTTATCATTGAGTTATCAGCCCCAGCATTTT. It encodes CASSLSLSYQPQHF.

The rearrangement joins TRBV2 to TRBJ1-1; a weak D match, TRBD1 (5 bases). V gave up 7 bases and J gave up 3 bases, with 21 bases separating them. CDR1 SNHLY and CDR2 FYNNEI come from the germline V gene. The CDR3 length is 16 residues. The chain's CDR3 is CASKVGQGNSYTEAFF. CDR3 coding DNA: TGTGCCAGCAAGGTTGGGCAGGGTAATTCGTACACTGAAGCTTTCTTT.

This chain connects TRBV28 to TRBJ2-5; D is possibly TRBD2 (5 bases). Trimming took off 3 bases at V and 2 bases at J, with 13 bases between the two ends. Germline V CDR1 and CDR2: MDHEN, SYDVKM. The length of the CDR3 is 15 residues. The CDR3: CASSFSAGSQETQYF. The CDR3, as DNA: TGTGCCAGCAGTTTTTCGGCGGGCAGTCAAGAGACCCAGTACTTC.